This record looks at one T cell receptor (beta chain) sequence and its context. Its antigen is undetermined. The record originates from a study of T cell responses to AZD1222 COVID-19 vaccine. Regarding the study as a whole: Spike-spanning, vaccine-associated CD4 TCRs were dominant at 160-218 and 743-854. Repertoires in all cases were sampled only once the peak T cell response had passed.

The table came from immunoSEQ multiplex PCR; TCRdb's copy has only in-frame clones and leaves some out. The sample lists over 60,000 clones, roughly 80% occurring once. V shed 1 base and J shed 2 bases, with 9 bases lying between them. The CDR3 has 13 residues. Germline-derived CDR1 and CDR2 are GTSNPN and SVGIG (reference sequence). The sequence was collected from an adult who received the AZD1222 COVID-19 vaccine. The chain joins TRBV30 to TRBJ2-7; D not resolved. The sample here was peripheral blood, taken 28 days after the second AZD1222 dose. CDR3 amino acids: CAWSGDRAYEQYF. CDR3 nucleotides: TGTGCCTGGAGTGGGGATAGAGCCTACGAGCAGTACTTC.